This T cell receptor (beta chain) stems from a study of control samples from healthy donors and cancer patients. The CDR3 has 12 amino acids. Germline V gene lookup returns CDR1 SNHLY and CDR2 FYNNEI. Some clones are missing from TCRdb's copy, which holds only in-frame ones; the method was immunoSEQ multiplex PCR. The repertoire holds 84,000 or so clones, with around 91% as singletons. The specimen sequenced was blood. The chain is built from TRBV2 and TRBJ2-7; TRBD2 matches at 7 bases. The TCR comes from a man between 50 and 59 years old in good health. The CDR3 loop is CAAGDSVYEQYF. The CDR3 coding sequence is TGTGCGGCGGGGGACTCCGTCTACGAGCAGTACTTC.